This TCR beta chain stems from a study of regulatory T cells in long-lasting Graves disease. Study results and caveats: Persistent Graves' patients possessed reduced TCR diversity relative to recently diagnosed ones.

CDR3-region Arm-PCR and iRepertoire HTBI primers produced the TCR beta libraries. TCRdb independently ran MiXCR on the multiplex PCR reads; one entry per CDR3 protein. The sample yields around 250,000 distinct CDR3 sequences, around 20% seen once. The time point: newly diagnosed GD, antithyroid drugs for less than 3 months. Making the TCR library involved RNA that had been extracted from PBMCs. V was shortened by 2 bases and J by 5 bases, with 12 bases between the two germline ends. This CDR3 has 15 amino acids. Germline CDR1 reads LNHNV; CDR2 reads YYDKDF (reference sequence). This clonotype appeared many times. What it binds is not known.

This sequence was found in a female donor with Graves disease. The V and J genes are TRBV15 and TRBJ1-4; D ambiguous. The source material was peripheral blood mononuclear cells (PBMCs), sampled at new diagnosis, from a patient treated with antithyroid drugs. The CDR3 reads CATSRQLAVNEKLFF. The CDR3 DNA reads TGTGCCACCAGCAGACAGCTCGCGGTAAATGAAAAACTGTTTTTT.